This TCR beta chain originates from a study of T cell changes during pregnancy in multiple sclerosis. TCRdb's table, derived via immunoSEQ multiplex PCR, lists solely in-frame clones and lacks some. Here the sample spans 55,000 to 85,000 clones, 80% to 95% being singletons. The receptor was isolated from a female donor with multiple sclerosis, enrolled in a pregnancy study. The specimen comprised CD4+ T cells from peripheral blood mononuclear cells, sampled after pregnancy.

The DNA for the CDR3 is TGTGCCAGCAGTTTGGACAGAAAAGCTTTCTTT. It yields the protein CASSLDRKAFF. This chain uses TRBV28 with TRBJ1-1, with D possibly being TRBD1 (6 bases). Germline V CDR1 and CDR2: MDHEN, SYDVKM. The CDR3 runs 11 residues. The V end lost 3 bases, the J end lost 9 bases, and 8 bases lay between the germline ends.